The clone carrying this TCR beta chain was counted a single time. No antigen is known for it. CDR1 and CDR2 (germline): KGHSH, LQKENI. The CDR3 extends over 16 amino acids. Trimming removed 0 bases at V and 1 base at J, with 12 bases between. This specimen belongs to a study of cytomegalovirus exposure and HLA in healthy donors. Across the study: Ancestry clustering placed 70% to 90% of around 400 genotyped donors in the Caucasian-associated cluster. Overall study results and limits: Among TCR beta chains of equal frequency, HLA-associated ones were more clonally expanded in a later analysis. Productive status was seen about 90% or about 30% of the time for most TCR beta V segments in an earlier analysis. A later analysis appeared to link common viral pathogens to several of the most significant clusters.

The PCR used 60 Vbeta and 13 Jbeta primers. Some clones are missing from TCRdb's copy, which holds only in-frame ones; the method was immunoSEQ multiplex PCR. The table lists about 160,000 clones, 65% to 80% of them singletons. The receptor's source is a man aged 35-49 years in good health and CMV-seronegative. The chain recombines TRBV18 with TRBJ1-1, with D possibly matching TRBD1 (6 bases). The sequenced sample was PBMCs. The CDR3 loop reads CASSPPGPGQNTEAFF. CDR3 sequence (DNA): TGTGCCAGCTCACCACCGGGTCCGGGACAGAACACTGAAGCTTTCTTT.